The TCR beta chain under discussion was sequenced for a study of blood T cell repertoires in COVID-19. Overall study context: Samples representing acute and convalescent COVID-19 were sourced from the United States, Italy and Spain. Sources were T cells, B-cell-depleted T cells, or PBMCs; the material itself was cDNA or gDNA.

CDR1 and CDR2 from the germline V gene are SGDLS and YYNGEE. CDR3 size: 15 residues. V lost 3 bases and J lost 8, with 18 bases in between. This clone has only a few counts. As handled by the study authors: How many nucleated cells were present was estimated from reference gene primer amplification. The assay was immunoSEQ multiplex PCR, and TCRdb's table has in-frame clones only and misses some. That table is the source of V, J and clone size, and D and trimming were worked out from the DNA. The sample contains roughly 170,000 clones, just under 90% of which appear only once. This chain links TRBV9 with TRBJ2-1, with a weak D call TRBD1 (6 bases). The sequence came from a woman aged 18-29 years who had recovered from COVID-19. The sequenced sample was peripheral blood. The CDR3 coding sequence is TGTGCCAGCAGCGCCCTCCATAGACAGGCCCATGAGCAGTTCTTC. Amino acid sequence: CASSALHRQAHEQFF.